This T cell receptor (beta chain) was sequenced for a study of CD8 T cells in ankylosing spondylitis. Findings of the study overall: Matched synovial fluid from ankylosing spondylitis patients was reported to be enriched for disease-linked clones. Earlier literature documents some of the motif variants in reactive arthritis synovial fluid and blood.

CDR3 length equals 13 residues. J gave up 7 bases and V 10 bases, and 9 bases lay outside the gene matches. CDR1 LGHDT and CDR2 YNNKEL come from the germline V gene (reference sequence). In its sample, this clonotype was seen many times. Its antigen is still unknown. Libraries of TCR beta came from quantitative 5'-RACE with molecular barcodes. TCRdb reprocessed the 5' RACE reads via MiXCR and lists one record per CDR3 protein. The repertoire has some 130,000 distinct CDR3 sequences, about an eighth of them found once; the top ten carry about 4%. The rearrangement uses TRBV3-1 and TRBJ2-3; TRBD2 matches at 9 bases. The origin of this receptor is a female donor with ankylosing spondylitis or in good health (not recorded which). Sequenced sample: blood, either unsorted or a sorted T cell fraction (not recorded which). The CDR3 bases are TGTGCCACCGCGGGGACTAGCAGTTATACGCAGTATTTT. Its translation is CATAGTSSYTQYF.